These 12 T cell receptor beta chains were sequenced from one sample in a study of a mutant IDH1 vaccine in newly diagnosed glioma. These receptors lack a known antigen. Time point denoted: week 11, during vaccination. Every vaccine dose comprised 300 ug of mutant IDH1 20-mer peptide plus topical imiquimod. Sequencing used immunoSEQ multiplex PCR; TCRdb keeps in-frame clones, though not all of them. The table includes about 64,000 clones, approximately 84% detected once. The specimen was PBMCs, collected from a glioma patient whose treatment included an IDH1 peptide vaccine. The receptors originated from a woman aged 45-65 years with glioma.

J is TRBJ1-2 and V is TRBV9; 8 positions agree with TRBD1. There are 16 residues in the CDR3. Germline lookup yields CDR1 SGDLS and CDR2 YYNGEE. V lost 0 bases to trimming and J lost 3 bases; unmatched junction nucleotides: 7. The CDR3 sequence is CASSVARQGAYYGYTF. The CDR3 DNA reads TGTGCCAGCAGCGTAGCTCGGCAGGGGGCTTACTATGGCTACACCTTC.

This chain joins TRBV7-4 and TRBJ1-1; 7 bases fit TRBD1. Germline assignment: CDR1 SGHVT and CDR2 SQSDAQ. V shed 3 bases, J shed 3 bases, and the junction held 7 bases outside the gene matches. This CDR3 comprises 15 residues. The CDR3 bases are TGTGCCAGCAGCTTGGACTACAGGGGATACACTGAAGCTTTCTTT. This codes for CASSLDYRGYTEAFF.

This sequence joins TRBV6-1 and TRBJ2-7; D not resolved. The V end lost 4 bases, the J end lost 2 bases, and 18 bases lay between the germline ends. This CDR3 region has 16 residues. Germline V lookup: CDR1 MNHNS, CDR2 SASEGT. As DNA, the CDR3 is TGTGCCAGCAGTGCTTTTTCCTCCGGGTTAACCTACGAGCAGTACTTC. As protein: CASSAFSSGLTYEQYF.

This chain joins TRBV4-1 and TRBJ1-2, with D perhaps matching TRBD1 (5 bases). Germline assignment: CDR1 MGHRA and CDR2 YSYEKL. The CDR3 is 14 residues long. Trimming cost V 0 bases and J 4 bases, with 9 bases left between them. CDR3 loop: CASSQDPGTYGYTF. The CDR3 coding sequence is TGCGCCAGCAGCCAAGATCCCGGGACCTATGGCTACACCTTC.

The rearrangement uses TRBV2 and TRBJ1-5; 11 nucleotides match TRBD1. J gave up 7 bases and V 7 bases, and 3 bases lay outside the gene matches. Germline lookup yields CDR1 SNHLY and CDR2 FYNNEI. CDR3 size: 13 residues. The CDR3 is CASTRDRGQPQHF. The CDR3 region has the DNA TGTGCCAGCACCCGGGACAGGGGGCAGCCCCAGCATTTT.

This clone was picked up a small number of times. The chain combines TRBV5-1 with TRBJ2-3, with TRBD2 matching over 8 bases. Germline CDR1 SGHRS, CDR2 YFSETQ. The junction had 12 bases not matched to a gene; V was cut back by 4 bases and J by 5 bases. The CDR3 spans 16 residues. CDR3 amino acids: CASSLTPGGYVDTQYF. CDR3 coding DNA: TGCGCCAGCAGCCTTACTCCGGGGGGGTACGTAGATACGCAGTATTTT.

The chain carries TRBV11-2 and TRBJ1-5; TRBD1 aligns across 7 bases. CDR3 length: 15 amino acids. CDR1 is SGHAT and CDR2 is FQNNGV in the germline V gene. The junction had 4 bases not matched to a gene; V was cut back by 2 bases and J by 3 bases. In DNA form, the CDR3 reads TGTGCCAGCAGCTTATCAGGGGGATTCAATCAGCCCCAGCATTTT. Protein: CASSLSGGFNQPQHF.

The CDR3, as DNA: TGTGCCAGCAGCTTAGATAGCGCGGGCCCAGGGGGCTACACCTTC. The encoded protein is CASSLDSAGPGGYTF. The chain combines TRBV7-9 with TRBJ1-2; a possible D gene is TRBD1 (5 bases). The CDR3 totals 15 residues. Between the trimmed V and J ends, which lost 1 base and 8 bases, there was a span of 17 bases. Germline values: CDR1 SEHNR, CDR2 FQNEAQ (reference sequence).

The chain is built from TRBV5-1 and TRBJ1-2, with TRBD1 matching over 8 bases. Germline CDR1 SGHRS, CDR2 YFSETQ. The CDR3 covers 13 residues. The ends lost 4 bases at V and 8 bases at J; junction bases unmatched: 7. The chain's CDR3 is CASSKDRDGGYTF. DNA of the CDR3: TGCGCCAGCAGCAAGGACAGGGACGGAGGCTACACCTTC.

The rearrangement joins TRBV30 to TRBJ2-1; TRBD1 matches at 10 bases. CDR3 length: 14 residues. The junction had 0 bases not matched to a gene; V was cut back by 1 base and J by 3 bases. The germline V gene has CDR1 GTSNPN and CDR2 SVGIG (reference sequence). In nucleotides, the CDR3 is TGTGCCTGGAGTGGGACAGGGGGCTACAATGAGCAGTTCTTC. It yields the protein CAWSGTGGYNEQFF. Full variable domain (outside the CDR3, taken from reference TRBV30 and TRBJ2-1): SQTIHQWPATLVQPVGSPLSLECTVEGTSNPNLYWYRQAAGRGLQLLFYSVGIGQISSEVPQNLSASRPQDRQFILSSKKLLLSDSGFYLCAWSGTGGYNEQFFGPGTRLTVL.

The V and J genes are TRBV9 and TRBJ2-6; 8 bases map to TRBD1. The V segment lost 5 bases and the J segment 2 bases; nucleotides outside the gene matches: 12. The germline V gene encodes CDR1 SGDLS and CDR2 YYNGEE. The CDR3 spans 18 residues. This chain's CDR3 is CASSPLPGGIAGANVLTF. The DNA of the CDR3 is TGTGCCAGCAGTCCATTACCAGGGGGCATAGCTGGGGCCAACGTCCTGACTTTC.

The rearrangement links TRBV7-2 to TRBJ1-3; unclear D gene. CDR1 and CDR2 (germline): SGHTA, FQGNSA. Trimming stripped 5 bases from V and 3 bases from J, with 11 bases between. The CDR3 has 14 residues. The CDR3 nucleotides are TGTGCCAGCAGCCCCGGTGGCGGTGGAAACACCATATATTTT. It is translated as CASSPGGGGNTIYF.